This T cell receptor beta chain was sequenced during a study of T cell changes during pregnancy in multiple sclerosis (dated by TCRdb to 2018 to 2020). Study-wide context: Changes in the T cell repertoire over the course of pregnancy were examined in this study in women with multiple sclerosis.

CDR1 and CDR2 (MNHEY, SMNVEV) derive from the germline V gene (reference sequence). Clipping removes 6 bases from V and 4 bases from J, with 4 as the unmatched junction base count. The CDR3 runs 14 amino acids, cysteine and phenylalanine included. The only DNA kept is the CDR3, 42 bases in frame from the first base. Notes on this clone: Its antigen is still unknown. The sample holds no much larger clone one base away, and base qualities are not on file.

Library preparation employed the immunoSEQ multiplex PCR assay. TCRdb re-hosts the immuneACCESS table, in-frame sequences only. Its copies lack some clones; in the studies checked, an unresolved V gene accounts for under half of them, and the cause for the rest is not known. The sample contains about 73,000 clones, roughly nine tenths of them found a single time. 8% to 9.5% of the sample belongs to the ten largest clones. The rearranged segments are TRBV27 and TRBJ1-5, with 9 junctional bases fitting TRBD1. This clonotype was sampled from a female donor in good health, enrolled as a control in a pregnancy study. Sequencing was performed on peripheral blood, taken after pregnancy. The CDR3 reads CASRRQGGNQPQHF. The DNA sequence is given as TGTGCCAGCAGACGACAGGGGGGGAATCAGCCCCAGCATTTT.